A selection of T cell receptor beta chains follows, all from one sample in a study of blood T cell repertoires in COVID-19. Assay used: immunoSEQ multiplex PCR; TCRdb lists only in-frame clones, some missing. The sample gives 100,000 to 150,000 clones, roughly 90% of which show up once; around 4.2% is in the top ten. The sequenced material came from peripheral blood. The receptors stem from a man aged 55 to 70 with COVID-19, enrolled during active disease. CDR3s leave out the opening cysteine and the closing phenylalanine or tryptophan.

V: TRBV18; CDR3: ASSPDRQTETQY
V: TRBV6-6; CDR3: ASSDRVNTGELF
V: TRBV2; CDR3: ASSRFAGTPAAEAF
V: TRBV12-3/TRBV12-4; CDR3: ASIPSSTSGYT
V: TRBV24-1; CDR3: ATSEGTLDYGYT
V: TRBV11-3; CDR3: ASSLETGLTQY
V: TRBV6-6; CDR3: ASTLDSLYGYT
V: TRBV3-1/TRBV3-2; CDR3: ASSQDLIGTGGFGNTEAF
V: TRBV6-1; CDR3: ASSEALRLYGYT
V: TRBV6-2/TRBV6-3; CDR3: ASSRDMYSNQPQH
V: TRBV5-5; CDR3: ASSLAWTGGYEQY
V: TRBV9; CDR3: ASSVITGTGKHLNYGYT
V: TRBV5-1; CDR3: ASSWTSGANEQF
V: TRBV3-1/TRBV3-2; CDR3: ASRHRARNTEAF
V: TRBV6-2/TRBV6-3; CDR3: ASSYSDRDRGYT
V: TRBV7-9; CDR3: ASSLEQTDTQY
V: TRBV4-3; CDR3: ASSYLAGGSEQF
V: TRBV4-2; CDR3: ASSHGRGTEAF
V: TRBV12-3/TRBV12-4; CDR3: ASSLETWREQF
V: TRBV5-1; CDR3: ASSSSLEETQY
V: TRBV15; CDR3: ATSRDLSSNQPQH
V: TRBV19; CDR3: ASSTGHSGNTIY
V: TRBV30; CDR3: AWGGGIAYEQY
V: TRBV27; CDR3: ASSLGHPSGNGYT
V: TRBV19; CDR3: ASSRTGGPGNTIY
V: TRBV4-1; CDR3: ASSQGAGRTYGYT
V: TRBV4-2; CDR3: ASSQDTGNGNQPQH
V: TRBV19; CDR3: ASSLRQGQYEKLF
V: TRBV6-5; CDR3: ASTQSQAALEKLF
V: TRBV5-1; CDR3: ASSLEGQAYEQY
V: TRBV14; CDR3: ASSQGTAYNTEAF